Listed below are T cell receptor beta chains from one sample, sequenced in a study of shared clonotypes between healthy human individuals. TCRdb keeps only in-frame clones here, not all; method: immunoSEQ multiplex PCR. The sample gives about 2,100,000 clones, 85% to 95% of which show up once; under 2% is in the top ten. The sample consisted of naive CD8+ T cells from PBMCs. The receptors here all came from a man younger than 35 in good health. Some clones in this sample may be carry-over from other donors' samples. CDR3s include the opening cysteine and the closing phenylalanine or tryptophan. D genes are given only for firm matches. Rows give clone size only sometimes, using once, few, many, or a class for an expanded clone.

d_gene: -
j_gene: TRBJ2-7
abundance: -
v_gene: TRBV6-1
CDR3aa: CASNTPDSSYEQYF
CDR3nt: TGTGCCAGCAATACACCTGACAGCTCCTACGAGCAGTACTTC

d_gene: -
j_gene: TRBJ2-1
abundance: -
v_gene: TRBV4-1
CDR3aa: CASSQVRSNEQFF
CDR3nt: TGCGCCAGCAGCCAAGTACGAAGTAATGAGCAGTTCTTC

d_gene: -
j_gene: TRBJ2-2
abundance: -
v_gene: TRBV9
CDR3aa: CASSALLTSNTGELFF
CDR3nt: TGTGCCAGCAGCGCCCTATTAACGTCGAACACCGGGGAGCTGTTTTTT

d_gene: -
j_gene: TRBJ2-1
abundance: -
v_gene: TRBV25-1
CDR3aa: CASSQRSLDSKNEQFF
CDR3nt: TGTGCCAGCAGTCAGAGAAGTCTGGACTCGAAAAATGAGCAGTTCTTC

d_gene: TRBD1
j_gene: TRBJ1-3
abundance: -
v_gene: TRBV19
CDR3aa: CASSMDRRSGNTIYF
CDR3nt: TGTGCCAGTAGTATGGACAGGCGCTCTGGAAACACCATATATTTT

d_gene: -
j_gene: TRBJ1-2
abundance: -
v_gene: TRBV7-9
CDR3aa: CASSLGGYYGYTF
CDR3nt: TGTGCCAGCAGCTTAGGTGGTTACTACGGCTACACCTTC

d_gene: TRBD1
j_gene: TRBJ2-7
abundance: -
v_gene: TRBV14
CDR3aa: CASSQYGTVTAYEQYF
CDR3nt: TGTGCCAGCAGCCAATACGGGACAGTTACTGCCTACGAGCAGTACTTC

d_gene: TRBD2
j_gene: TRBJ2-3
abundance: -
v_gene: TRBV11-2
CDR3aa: CASSLEGVVAGGYTDTQYF
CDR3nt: TGTGCCAGCAGCTTAGAAGGGGTGGTAGCGGGAGGTTACACAGATACGCAGTATTTT

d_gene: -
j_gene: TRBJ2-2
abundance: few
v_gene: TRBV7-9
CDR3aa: CASSLPAGELFF
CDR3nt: TGTGCCAGCAGCTTACCGGCCGGGGAGCTGTTTTTT

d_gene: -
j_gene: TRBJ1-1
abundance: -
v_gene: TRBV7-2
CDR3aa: CASSSHPGARVRNTEAFF
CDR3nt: TGTGCCAGCAGCTCGCACCCCGGGGCCCGGGTAAGAAACACTGAAGCTTTCTTT

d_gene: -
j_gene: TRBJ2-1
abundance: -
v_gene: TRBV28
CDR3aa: CASSLEDSSYNEQFF
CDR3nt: TGTGCCAGCAGTTTAGAGGACAGCTCCTACAATGAGCAGTTCTTC

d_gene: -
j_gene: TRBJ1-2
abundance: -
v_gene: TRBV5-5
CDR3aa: CASSLKRGELYGYTF
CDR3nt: TGTGCCAGCAGCTTGAAGCGAGGAGAGCTCTATGGCTACACCTTC

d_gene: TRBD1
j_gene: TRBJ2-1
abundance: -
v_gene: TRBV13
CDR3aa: CASSARDRDYNEQFF
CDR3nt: TGTGCCAGCAGCGCCCGGGACAGGGATTACAATGAGCAGTTCTTC

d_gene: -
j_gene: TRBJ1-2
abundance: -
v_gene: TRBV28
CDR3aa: CASSLTVTYGYTF
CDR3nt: TGTGCCAGCAGTTTAACGGTTACTTATGGCTACACCTTC

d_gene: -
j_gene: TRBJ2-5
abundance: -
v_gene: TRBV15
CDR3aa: CATSSIGNQETQYF
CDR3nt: TGTGCCACCAGCAGCATCGGGAACCAAGAGACCCAGTACTTC

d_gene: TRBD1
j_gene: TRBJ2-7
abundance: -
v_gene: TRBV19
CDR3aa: CASSIGTGSYEQYF
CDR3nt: TGTGCCAGTAGTATAGGGACAGGGAGCTACGAGCAGTACTTC

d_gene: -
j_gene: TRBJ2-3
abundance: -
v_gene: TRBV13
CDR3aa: CATGTDTQYF
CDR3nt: TGTGCCACCGGCACAGATACGCAGTATTTT

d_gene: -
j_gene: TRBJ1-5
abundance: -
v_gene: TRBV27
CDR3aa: CASSFAANNQPQHF
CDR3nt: TGTGCCAGCAGTTTCGCAGCTAACAATCAGCCCCAGCATTTT

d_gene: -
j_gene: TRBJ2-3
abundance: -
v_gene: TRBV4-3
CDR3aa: CASSREPGFTDTQYF
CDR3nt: TGCGCCAGCAGCCGTGAACCGGGGTTCACAGATACGCAGTATTTT

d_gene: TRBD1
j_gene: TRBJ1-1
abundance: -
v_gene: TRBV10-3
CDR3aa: CAISGQGAPEAFF
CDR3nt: TGTGCCATCAGTGGACAGGGGGCCCCTGAAGCTTTCTTT

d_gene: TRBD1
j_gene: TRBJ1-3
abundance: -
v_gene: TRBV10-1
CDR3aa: CASSNASGTAGNTIYF
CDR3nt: TGCGCCAGCAGTAACGCCTCCGGGACAGCTGGAAACACCATATATTTT

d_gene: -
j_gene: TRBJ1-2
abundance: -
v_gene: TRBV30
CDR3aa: CAWSVAVYGYTF
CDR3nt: TGTGCCTGGAGTGTGGCAGTGTATGGCTACACCTTC

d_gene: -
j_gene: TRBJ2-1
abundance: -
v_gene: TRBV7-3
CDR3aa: CASSPSPRAYNEQFF
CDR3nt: TGTGCCAGCAGCCCAAGCCCCAGGGCCTACAATGAGCAGTTCTTC

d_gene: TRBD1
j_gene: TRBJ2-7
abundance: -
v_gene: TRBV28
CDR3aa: CASSLAGTAEQYF
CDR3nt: TGTGCCAGCAGTTTAGCCGGGACAGCCGAGCAGTACTTC

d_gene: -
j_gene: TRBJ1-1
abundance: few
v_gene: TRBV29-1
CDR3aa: CSVGTRYTEAFF
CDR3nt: TGCAGCGTTGGGACCAGATACACTGAAGCTTTCTTT

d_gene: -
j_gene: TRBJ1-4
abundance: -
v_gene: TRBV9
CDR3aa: CASSPTGINEKLFF
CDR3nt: TGTGCCAGCAGTCCCACAGGGATAAATGAAAAACTGTTTTTT